The source of this TCR beta chain is a study of CD8 T cells in ankylosing spondylitis. Generation of TCR beta libraries employed quantitative 5'-RACE incorporating molecular barcodes. One entry per CDR3 protein results from TCRdb running MiXCR on the 5' RACE reads. The table lists about 110,000 distinct CDR3 sequences, around 24% of them singletons, with around an eighth in the top ten. The CDR3 length is 15 residues. The V end was cut by 3 bases, the J end by 7 bases, with 17 bases between. The germline V gene encodes CDR1 SGHRS and CDR2 YFSETQ. The sequenced sample consisted of synovial fluid, either unsorted or a sorted T cell fraction (not recorded which). The receptor was isolated from a male donor with ankylosing spondylitis. V and J are TRBV5-1 and TRBJ1-3; D is possibly TRBD1 (5 bases). Written as DNA, the CDR3 is TGCGCCAGCAGCTCCCAGGGAGTCCGCGGGAACACCATATATTTT. Amino acids: CASSSQGVRGNTIYF.